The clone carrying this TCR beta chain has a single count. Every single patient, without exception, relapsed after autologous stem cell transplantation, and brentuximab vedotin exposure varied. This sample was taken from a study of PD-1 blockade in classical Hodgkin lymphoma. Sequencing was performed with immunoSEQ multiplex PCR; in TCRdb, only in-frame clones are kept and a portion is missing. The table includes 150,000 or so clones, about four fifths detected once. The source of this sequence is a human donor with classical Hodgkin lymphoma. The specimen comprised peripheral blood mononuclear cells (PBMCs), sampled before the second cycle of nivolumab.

CDR3 nucleotides: TGTGCCAGCAGGGCGAGTGCTAGCACAGATACGCAGTATTTT. It codes for CASRASASTDTQYF. The chain is built from TRBV6-5 and TRBJ2-3, with unresolved D. From germline, CDR1 is MNHEY and CDR2 SVGAGI. V was clipped by 6 bases and J by 0 bases, with 10 bases between them. There are 14 residues in the CDR3.